This is a list of T cell receptor beta chains from one sample in a study of regulatory T cells in long-lasting Graves disease. TCRdb processed the multiplex PCR reads anew with MiXCR; each CDR3 protein has one entry. The sample shows hundreds of thousands of distinct CDR3 sequences, around 16% of them seen only once. Separately, the same data were catalogued under a study of T cells in Graves' hyperthyroidism and ophthalmopathy.

This specimen consisted of peripheral blood mononuclear cells (PBMCs), obtained at new diagnosis, from a patient treated with antithyroid drugs. These receptors were collected from a woman aged 35-60 years with Graves disease. Both conserved end residues are part of each CDR3. D genes are given only for firm matches. The size entry is marked missing in some rows and otherwise reads once, few, many or a size class.

v_call	clone_size	j_call	d_call	cdr3_aa	cdr3_nt
TRBV3-1	.	TRBJ1-5	TRBD1	CAGSRGQGGGQPQHF	TGTGCCGGCAGCCGGGGACAGGGTGGTGGTCAGCCCCAGCATTTT
TRBV5-1	many	TRBJ2-5	.	CASSQTTGRRETQYF	TGCGCCAGCAGCCAAACGACAGGGAGGAGAGAGACCCAGTACTTC
TRBV7-3	.	TRBJ2-1	.	CASSPKGGRPTYNEQFF	TGTGCCAGCAGCCCAAAGGGGGGCCGTCCTACCTACAATGAGCAGTTCTTC
TRBV29-1	.	TRBJ2-1	.	CSVKRDIDNEQFF	TGCAGCGTTAAAAGGGACATCGACAATGAGCAGTTCTTC
TRBV6-1	.	TRBJ1-5	.	CALLLGSNQPQHF	TGTGCCCTCCTGCTGGGTAGCAATCAGCCCCAGCATTTT
TRBV10-3	.	TRBJ1-4	.	CAIRDNNEKLFF	TGTGCCATCAGGGACAACAATGAAAAACTGTTTTTT
TRBV30	.	TRBJ1-1	TRBD1	CAWSVLGTANTEAFF	TGTGCCTGGAGTGTACTTGGGACAGCGAACACTGAAGCTTTCTTT
TRBV27	many	TRBJ2-7	TRBD2	CATRRSGGRSEQYF	TGTGCCACTCGGAGGAGCGGGGGGAGATCCGAGCAGTACTTC
TRBV5-1	.	TRBJ2-3	.	CASSSGTVDTQYF	TGCGCCAGCAGCTCCGGGACTGTAGATACGCAGTATTTT
TRBV20-1	many	TRBJ2-3	TRBD2	CSARGGGGSTDTQYF	TGCAGTGCTAGAGGAGGCGGGGGTAGCACAGATACGCAGTATTTT
TRBV28	few	TRBJ2-7	.	CASSPSRDISSYEQYF	TGTGCCAGCAGTCCTTCCCGGGACATAAGTTCCTACGAGCAGTACTTC
TRBV27	.	TRBJ2-3	.	CASSFILSGGGTDTQYF	TGTGCCAGCAGTTTTATTTTATCTGGTGGTGGCACAGATACGCAGTATTTT
TRBV20-1	many	TRBJ2-3	TRBD2	CSARIAGVDTQYF	TGCAGTGCTAGGATAGCGGGGGTGGATACGCAGTATTTT
TRBV7-9	many	TRBJ2-7	.	CASSSQGSSYEQYF	TGTGCCAGCAGCTCTCAGGGTAGCTCCTACGAGCAGTACTTC
TRBV5-1	many	TRBJ1-1	.	CASSVNRANTEAFF	TGCGCCAGCAGCGTAAACAGGGCCAACACTGAAGCTTTCTTT
TRBV5-1	few	TRBJ1-4	TRBD1	CASSSAGGATNEKLFF	TGTGCCAGCAGTTCAGCAGGGGGCGCAACTAATGAAAAACTGTTTTTT
TRBV27	.	TRBJ2-7	.	CASSFDREGYEQYF	TGTGCCAGCAGTTTCGACAGGGAGGGGTACGAGCAGTACTTC